Listed below are T cell receptor beta chains from one sample, sequenced in a study of blood T cells in healthy people across ages. TCRdb processed the 5' RACE reads anew with MiXCR; each CDR3 protein has one entry. The sample holds over a million distinct CDR3 sequences; about 23% are singletons and the top ten take less than 0.75%. The same specimen was also included in a second study, on T cells of mothers and their children.

Sequencing input: blood. Every receptor here comes from a girl under 10 years old in good health. The conserved cysteine and the conserved F or W are not part of the CDR3 here.

v_call: TRBV15; cdr3_aa: ATSRDLQKNIQY
v_call: TRBV15; cdr3_aa: ATSPLPAATNEKLF
v_call: TRBV4-1; cdr3_aa: ASSQGTQGPSRTQY
v_call: TRBV15; cdr3_aa: ATSSAVWGIEQY
v_call: TRBV11-2; cdr3_aa: ASSLAGPMNTEAF
v_call: TRBV7-2; cdr3_aa: ASITIDRVGDTEAF
v_call: TRBV29-1; cdr3_aa: SVDPGGQGASGGELF
v_call: TRBV6-1; cdr3_aa: ASSERTGRVGETQY
v_call: TRBV4-3; cdr3_aa: ASSLNSGGGTDTQY
v_call: TRBV7-9; cdr3_aa: ASSFVTSGSRKTQY
v_call: TRBV28; cdr3_aa: ASNSRAYEQY
v_call: TRBV24-1; cdr3_aa: ATSPMPPGQGQETQY
v_call: TRBV29-1; cdr3_aa: SASVASGGNTQY
v_call: TRBV11-2; cdr3_aa: ASSFFGPKNEQF
v_call: TRBV4-3; cdr3_aa: ASRVLGGDGYT
v_call: TRBV9; cdr3_aa: ASSVVATGQGSGANVLT
v_call: TRBV27; cdr3_aa: ASTPGGRGETQY
v_call: TRBV20-1; cdr3_aa: SARLASGNTIY
v_call: TRBV28; cdr3_aa: ASSLSSRAGIYEQY
v_call: TRBV5-1; cdr3_aa: ASNLGTGAYEKLF
v_call: TRBV29-1; cdr3_aa: SVRHGNQPQH
v_call: TRBV20-1; cdr3_aa: SAREAQRKNTEAF
v_call: TRBV28; cdr3_aa: ASRRVSTGEKLF
v_call: TRBV5-6; cdr3_aa: ASSSDRGRGYT
v_call: TRBV20-1; cdr3_aa: SARDEGQGLTGELF
v_call: TRBV7-9; cdr3_aa: ASGGQGNEAF
v_call: TRBV4-3; cdr3_aa: ASSQGGGRWEAF
v_call: TRBV20-1; cdr3_aa: SARSPAKETQY
v_call: TRBV7-6; cdr3_aa: ASSEILGQETQY
v_call: TRBV10-3; cdr3_aa: AISVGGAQY
v_call: TRBV27; cdr3_aa: ASSSDSGQPQH
v_call: TRBV15; cdr3_aa: ATSKKQGNYGYT
v_call: TRBV20-1; cdr3_aa: SAEGNWAGPPADTQY
v_call: TRBV28; cdr3_aa: ASSFRLIGKRPETQY
v_call: TRBV29-1; cdr3_aa: SVEEGLGQETQY
v_call: TRBV7-3; cdr3_aa: ASSLTGLGNNEQF
v_call: TRBV4-1; cdr3_aa: ASSSRRGGTNEKLF
v_call: TRBV6-1; cdr3_aa: ASTLPTGTSGELF
v_call: TRBV4-2; cdr3_aa: ASSHSLPSEYEQY
v_call: TRBV20-1; cdr3_aa: SARFQRDAAHEQY
v_call: TRBV27; cdr3_aa: ASSGLGLAGTGELF
v_call: TRBV3-1; cdr3_aa: ASSPEPPGTGELF
v_call: TRBV7-8; cdr3_aa: ASSLAQGGSTDTQY
v_call: TRBV12-3/TRBV12-4; cdr3_aa: ASSLWGDDQPQH
v_call: TRBV7-9; cdr3_aa: ASSQGWTDYNEQF
v_call: TRBV12-3/TRBV12-4; cdr3_aa: ASSFTGLAGLSSYNEQF
v_call: TRBV5-5; cdr3_aa: ASKGDTDTQY
v_call: TRBV7-3; cdr3_aa: ANSRLAQETQY
v_call: TRBV28; cdr3_aa: ASSSGWDPGENEQF
v_call: TRBV24-1; cdr3_aa: ATSAQGPLSYEQY